Each of the 18 T cell receptor beta chains below was sequenced from the same sample in a study of cytomegalovirus exposure and HLA in healthy donors. The data were produced by immunoSEQ multiplex PCR, yet TCRdb's version contains in-frame clones alone and is incomplete. The sample carries 140,000 or so clones, roughly nine tenths recorded once. The specimen sequenced was PBMCs. These receptors were collected from a woman under 30 in good health and CMV-seropositive.

This chain joins TRBV4-1 and TRBJ1-4, with TRBD1 as a possible D gene (6 bases). The germline V gene has CDR1 MGHRA and CDR2 YSYEKL. The CDR3 length is 18 residues. The V end lost 4 bases, the J end lost 6 bases, and 24 bases lay between the germline ends. The chain's CDR3 is CASSLIGGRGVMHEKLFF. The CDR3, as DNA: TGCGCCAGCAGCCTAATCGGCGGCAGGGGAGTCATGCATGAAAAACTGTTTTTT.

V is TRBV7-8 and J is TRBJ2-7; 7 nucleotides align to TRBD1. Unmatched junction bases numbered 6, after V lost 5 bases and J lost 5 bases. The CDR3 has 13 residues. Germline lookup yields CDR1 SGHVS and CDR2 FQNEAQ. The CDR3 loop is CASSELDRDEQYF. The CDR3 DNA reads TGTGCCAGCAGCGAGTTAGACAGGGACGAGCAGTACTTC.

The chain carries TRBV2 and TRBJ1-2; D uncertain. The V gene lost 7 bases and the J gene lost 4 bases, with 16 bases spanning the gap. This CDR3 is built from 14 residues. In germline, CDR1 is SNHLY, CDR2 FYNNEI. CDR3: CASIVLRWSYGYTF. The CDR3, as DNA: TGTGCCAGCATCGTCCTTCGGTGGAGCTATGGCTACACCTTC.

In this sample, this clone turned up once. The chain links TRBV5-4 to TRBJ2-7; D is perhaps TRBD1 (5 bases). From germline, CDR1 is SGHNT and CDR2 YYREEE (reference sequence). This CDR3 comprises 15 residues. V was trimmed by 1 base and J by 2 bases, leaving 13 bases between them. The CDR3 is CASSLYSGPTYEQYF. CDR3 coding DNA: TGTGCCAGCAGCTTGTATTCAGGGCCGACCTACGAGCAGTACTTC.

The chain employs TRBV4-1 and TRBJ1-2, with no clear D. This CDR3 spans 14 amino acids. Germline assignment: CDR1 MGHRA and CDR2 YSYEKL. V shed 4 bases and J shed 8 bases, with 17 bases lying between them. The CDR3 region has the DNA TGCGCCAGCAGCCCGATCCAAAGTTTGCGGGGCTACACCTTC. Protein product: CASSPIQSLRGYTF.

The chain couples TRBV11-2 to TRBJ1-4; tentatively, D is TRBD1 (6 bases). The CDR3 runs to 17 residues. Germline CDR1 and CDR2: SGHAT and FQNNGV. V was cut by 5 bases and J by 1 base, with 17 bases left in between. The CDR3 spells CASSIYRTGLTNEKLFF. CDR3 sequence (DNA): TGTGCCAGCAGCATCTACCGCACAGGGCTAACTAATGAAAAACTGTTTTTT.

The gene calls are TRBV5-5 and TRBJ1-2, with a tentative D call TRBD1 (5 bases). The CDR3 is 14 amino acids. CDR1 and CDR2 (germline): SGHKS, YYEKEE (reference sequence). The V and J ends lost 4 bases and 2 bases respectively, with 12 bases between them. This CDR3 reads CASSAPTENYGYTF. The CDR3 DNA follows: TGTGCCAGCAGCGCCCCGACAGAAAACTATGGCTACACCTTC. Full variable domain (outside the CDR3, taken from reference TRBV5-5 and TRBJ1-2): DAGVTQSPTHLIKTRGQQVTLRCSPISGHKSVSWYQQVLGQGPQFIFQYYEKEERGRGNFPDRFSARQFPNYSSELNVNALLLGDSALYLCASSAPTENYGYTFGSGTRLTVV.

V usage is TRBV6-6 and J usage is TRBJ1-6, with D unclear. The germline CDR1 and CDR2 sequences are MNHNY and SVGAGI (reference sequence). CDR3 size: 13 residues. Trimming pared 5 bases from V and 10 bases from J, leaving 12 bases between. This CDR3 reads CASSGSTGSPLHF. CDR3 nucleotide sequence: TGTGCCAGCAGTGGGAGTACGGGGTCACCCCTCCACTTT.

V gene TRBV11-2 combines with J gene TRBJ2-7; D might be TRBD2 (6 bases). CDR3 length: 14 amino acids. Deletions cut 1 base from V and 1 base from J, with 8 bases between. The germline V gene has CDR1 SGHAT and CDR2 FQNNGV. CDR3 loop: CASSLARGSYEQYF. CDR3 DNA: TGTGCCAGCAGCTTAGCTCGGGGGTCCTACGAGCAGTACTTC.

V gene TRBV4-1 combines with J gene TRBJ2-7; weak D call: TRBD2 (5 bases). CDR1 is MGHRA, CDR2 YSYEKL, per germline. Trimming took off 1 base at V and 2 bases at J, with 12 bases between the two ends. CDR3 size: 15 residues. CDR3: CASSQAEGEAYEQYF. The CDR3 DNA sequence: TGCGCCAGCAGCCAAGCTGAGGGTGAAGCCTACGAGCAGTACTTC.

The genes are TRBV7-9 and TRBJ2-3, with 9 bases lining up with TRBD1. Germline V gene sequence: CDR1 SEHNR, CDR2 FQNEAQ (reference sequence). This CDR3 is built from 15 residues. Trimming at V came to 5 bases and at J to 2 bases, leaving 5 bases not matched to a gene. CDR3 in amino acids: CASSQGQGITDTQYF. The CDR3, as DNA: TGTGCCAGCAGCCAGGGACAGGGAATCACAGATACGCAGTATTTT.

This clone was seen a single time. The rearrangement uses TRBV5-5 and TRBJ2-7; TRBD1 agrees at 7 bases. The CDR3 has 15 amino acids. V was clipped by 9 bases and J by 1 base; unmatched bases: 13. Germline lookup yields CDR1 SGHKS and CDR2 YYEKEE (reference sequence). The CDR3 loop is CATRTGTANSYEQYF. The CDR3 nucleotides read TGTGCCACTCGAACCGGGACAGCCAATTCCTACGAGCAGTACTTC. Full variable domain (missing parts from reference TRBV5-5 and TRBJ2-7): DAGVTQSPTHLIKTRGQQVTLRCSPISGHKSVSWYQQVLGQGPQFIFQYYEKEERGRGNFPDRFSARQFPNYSSELNVNALLLGDSALYLCATRTGTANSYEQYFGPGTRLTVT.

The chain joins TRBV4-3 to TRBJ2-4; D ambiguous. Trimming took 3 bases from V and 0 from J, leaving 12 bases between them. CDR1 and CDR2 (germline): LGHNA, YSLEER. This CDR3 has 16 amino acids. In DNA, the CDR3 is TGCGCCAGCAGCCAGACGAGGCTACTAGCCAAAAACATTCAGTACTTC. As protein: CASSQTRLLAKNIQYF.

The chain links TRBV7-2 to TRBJ2-7; 7 positions agree with TRBD2. CDR1 is SGHTA and CDR2 is FQGNSA in the germline V gene. The V segment lost 1 base and the J segment 3 bases; nucleotides outside the gene matches: 3. CDR3 length: 14 residues. DNA of the CDR3: TGTGCCAGCAGCTTAGGCCGGGACTACTACGAGCAGTACTTC. Translation: CASSLGRDYYEQYF.

V usage is TRBV6-5 and J usage is TRBJ2-5, with a possible D match to TRBD1 (7 bases). There are 14 residues in the CDR3. Germline loops: CDR1 MNHEY, CDR2 SVGAGI. Trimming shortened V by 8 bases and J by 5 bases, and 18 bases separated the two germline ends. The CDR3, as DNA: TGTGCCAGCGGCGTCAGGGGGGCTCGGGAGACCCAGTACTTC. The encoded protein is CASGVRGARETQYF.

This clone was recorded only once. The chain has TRBV5-1 and TRBJ2-1; no firm D call. The CDR3 consists of 15 residues. Germline CDR1 is SGHRS and CDR2 is YFSETQ. The V gene lost 2 bases and the J gene lost 1 base, with 10 bases spanning the gap. The CDR3 DNA follows: TGCGCCAGCAGCTTAACCCCCGGGTCCTACAATGAGCAGTTCTTC. This sequence encodes CASSLTPGSYNEQFF.

The chain couples TRBV6-6 to TRBJ2-7, with TRBD1 matching 7 bases. Germline values: CDR1 MNHNY, CDR2 SVGAGI (reference sequence). This CDR3 is 14 amino acids long. The junction had 10 bases not matched to a gene; V was cut back by 6 bases and J by 5 bases. The CDR3 here is CASSRRQGTHEQYF. In DNA form, the CDR3 reads TGTGCCAGCAGCCGACGACAGGGTACCCACGAGCAGTACTTC.

The genes are TRBV5-4 and TRBJ2-1; 10 positions agree with TRBD1. The CDR3 is 16 residues long. V dropped 3 bases and J dropped 2; count of bases not matched to a gene: 5. Germline CDR1 and CDR2: SGHNT and YYREEE (reference sequence). CDR3: CASSSWDRGPYNEQFF. CDR3 bases: TGTGCCAGCAGCTCTTGGGACAGGGGCCCCTACAATGAGCAGTTCTTC. Looking up the rest from reference TRBV5-4 and TRBJ2-1 gives the full variable domain: ETGVTQSPTHLIKTRGQQVTLRCSSQSGHNTVSWYQQALGQGPQFIFQYYREEENGRGNFPPRFSGLQFPNYSSELNVNALELDDSALYLCASSSWDRGPYNEQFFGPGTRLTVL.